This T cell receptor (beta chain) comes out of a study of T cell repertoires in cytomegalovirus infection. Findings of the study overall: Across the ex vivo response, the dominant clonotypes were HLA-C-restricted CMV-specific TCR beta clonotypes.

From the reads, TCRdb called clonotypes with MiXCR, one entry per CDR3 protein. The table shows roughly 320,000 distinct CDR3 sequences, with around 9.5% occurring only once. Germline CDR1 SGHRS, CDR2 YFSETQ. CDR3 length equals 14 residues. V was cut by 1 base and J by 1 base, with 6 bases left in between. A word on this clonotype: Its antigen is currently unknown.

Input material: PBMCs. The V and J genes are TRBV5-1 and TRBJ2-4; D call uncertain. The receptor's source is a human donor in good health (CMV status not recorded). Some clones in this sample may be carry-over from other donors' samples. CDR3 residues: CASSLTAAKNIQYF. The CDR3 nucleotides read TGCGCCAGCAGCTTGACCGCGGCCAAAAACATTCAGTACTTC. The full variable domain, in which reference TRBV5-1 and TRBJ2-4 provide the parts outside the CDR3, is KAGVTQTPRYLIKTRGQQVTLSCSPISGHRSVSWYQQTPGQGLQFLFEYFSETQRNKGNFPGRFSGRQFSNSRSEMNVSTLELGDSALYLCASSLTAAKNIQYFGAGTRLSVL.